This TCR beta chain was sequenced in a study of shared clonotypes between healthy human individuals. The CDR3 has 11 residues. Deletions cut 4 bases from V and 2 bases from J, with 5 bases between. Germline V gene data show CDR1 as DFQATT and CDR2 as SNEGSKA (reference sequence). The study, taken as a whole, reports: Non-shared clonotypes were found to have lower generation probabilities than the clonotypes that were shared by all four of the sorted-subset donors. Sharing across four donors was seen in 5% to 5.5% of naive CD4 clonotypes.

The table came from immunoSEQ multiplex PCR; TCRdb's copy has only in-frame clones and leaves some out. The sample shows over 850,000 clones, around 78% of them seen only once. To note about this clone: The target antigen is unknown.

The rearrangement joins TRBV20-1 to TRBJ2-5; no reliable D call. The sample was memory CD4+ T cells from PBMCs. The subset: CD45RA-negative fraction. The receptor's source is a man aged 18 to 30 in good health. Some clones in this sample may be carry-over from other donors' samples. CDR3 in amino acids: CSANGQETQYF. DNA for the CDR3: TGCAGTGCTAACGGACAAGAGACCCAGTACTTC.